The sequence of this T cell receptor beta chain was determined in a study of blood T cell repertoires in COVID-19. Study details: From the United States, Italy and Spain came samples of acute and convalescent COVID-19. T cells, B-cell-depleted T cells, or PBMCs provided the cDNA or gDNA that served as material.

Authors' processing steps: By means of reference gene primer amplification, nucleated cell counts were estimated. Sequencing was performed with immunoSEQ multiplex PCR; in TCRdb, only in-frame clones are kept and a portion is missing. V and J calls plus clone size are reproduced from that table; the DNA served to infer D and trimming. The repertoire includes about 270,000 clones, about 91% of them detected once, and 2.5% to 3% sits in the top ten. Enrolled through a virtual design, the participants were between about 18 and 100 years of age and came from 24 US areas. The sequence came from a man between 35 and 55 years old who had been exposed to COVID-19. What was sequenced was PBMCs or T cells enriched from blood (not recorded which).

The CDR3 nucleotides are TGTGCCAGCAGCGTCACCAGCTCCTACAATGAGCAGTTCTTC. It yields the protein CASSVTSSYNEQFF. The V and J genes are TRBV9 and TRBJ2-1; D uncertain. This CDR3 has 14 residues. CDR1 is SGDLS and CDR2 is YYNGEE in the germline V gene. V dropped 2 bases and J dropped 0 bases, with 6 bases sitting between them. Full variable domain (missing parts from reference TRBV9 and TRBJ2-1): DSGVTQTPKHLITATGQRVTLRCSPRSGDLSVYWYQQSLDQGLQFLIQYYNGEERAKGNILERFSAQQFPDLHSELNLSSLELGDSALYFCASSVTSSYNEQFFGPGTRLTVL.